Listed here are 4 T cell receptor beta chains from one sample, sequenced in a study. One entry per CDR3 protein results from TCRdb running MiXCR on the RT-PCR reads. The profile shows fewer than 800,000 distinct CDR3 sequences, 13% to 15% of them singletons. Sequences were obtained from memory CD4+ T cells from blood. The receptors come from a female donor in good health, serving as a healthy control.

This clonotype was recorded at least ten times. The rearrangement uses TRBV6-5 and TRBJ2-3, with no clear D. This CDR3 comprises 11 residues. V was trimmed by 2 bases and J by 6 bases, leaving 3 bases between them. The germline V gene has CDR1 MNHEY and CDR2 SVGAGI. For the CDR3, the DNA is TGTGCCAGCAGTTACGTTGATACGCAGTATTTT. Its protein is CASSYVDTQYF.

The J gene is TRBJ2-1, the V gene TRBV24-1; the match to TRBD2 covers 10 bases. CDR3 length equals 15 residues. V shed 6 bases and J 9 bases; nucleotides not matched to a gene: 10. Germline CDR1 reads KGHDR; CDR2 reads SFDVKD. CDR3: CATSPRRTSGSEQFF. The CDR3 coding sequence is TGTGCCACCAGTCCCAGACGGACTAGCGGTTCTGAGCAGTTCTTC.

This chain's CDR3 is CASSSPHRGQFF. CDR3 coding DNA: TGTGCCAGCAGTTCACCGCACCGTGGGCAGTTCTTC. J is TRBJ2-1 and V is TRBV27; D gene unclear. Trimming left V 4 bases short and J 12 bases short, with 13 bases between. Germline values: CDR1 MNHEY, CDR2 SMNVEV (reference sequence). This CDR3 region has 12 residues.

This clonotype was detected a few times. This chain uses TRBV7-3 with TRBJ1-1, with a tentative D call TRBD1 (6 bases). Looked up from germline, CDR1 is SGHTA and CDR2 is FQGTGA. This CDR3 contains 14 residues. Trimming took 4 bases from V and 4 from J, leaving 13 bases between them. CDR3 nucleotide sequence: TGTGCCAGCAGCTCGGGACAAACTTTCACTGAAGCTTTCTTT. Translated, it gives CASSSGQTFTEAFF.